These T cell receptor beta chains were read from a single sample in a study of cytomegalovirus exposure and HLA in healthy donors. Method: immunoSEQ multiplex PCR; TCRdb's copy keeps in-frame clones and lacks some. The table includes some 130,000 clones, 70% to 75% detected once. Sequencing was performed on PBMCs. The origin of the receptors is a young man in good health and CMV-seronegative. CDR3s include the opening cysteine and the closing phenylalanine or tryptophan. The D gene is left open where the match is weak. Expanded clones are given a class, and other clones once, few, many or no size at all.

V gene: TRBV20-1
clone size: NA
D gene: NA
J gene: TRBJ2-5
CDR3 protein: CSARSQETQYF
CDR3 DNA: TGCAGTGCACGTAGTCAAGAGACCCAGTACTTC

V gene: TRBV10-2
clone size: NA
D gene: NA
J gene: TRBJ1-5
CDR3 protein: CASSDYEYSNQPQHF
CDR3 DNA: TGCGCCAGCAGTGATTATGAGTATAGCAATCAGCCCCAGCATTTT

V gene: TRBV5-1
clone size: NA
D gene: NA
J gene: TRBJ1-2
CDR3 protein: CASSPSLDYGYTF
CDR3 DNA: TGCGCCAGCAGCCCCTCCCTTGACTATGGCTACACCTTC

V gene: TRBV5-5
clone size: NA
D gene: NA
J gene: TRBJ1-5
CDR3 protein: CASSLGQRHQPQHF
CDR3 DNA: TGTGCCAGCAGCTTGGGACAGAGGCATCAGCCCCAGCATTTT

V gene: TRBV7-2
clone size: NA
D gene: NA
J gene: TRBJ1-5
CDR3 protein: CASSFTHKNQPQHF
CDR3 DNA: TGTGCCAGCAGTTTTACACACAAAAATCAGCCCCAGCATTTT

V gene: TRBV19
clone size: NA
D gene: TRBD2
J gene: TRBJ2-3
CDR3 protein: CASSMGTSGSRNRRDTQYF
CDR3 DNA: TGTGCCAGTAGTATGGGGACTAGCGGGAGTCGGAATCGAAGGGATACGCAGTATTTT

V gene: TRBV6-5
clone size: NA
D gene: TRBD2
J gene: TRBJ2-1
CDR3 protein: CASRPGLAGGGEQFF
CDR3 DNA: TGTGCCAGCAGACCGGGACTAGCGGGAGGTGGTGAGCAGTTCTTC

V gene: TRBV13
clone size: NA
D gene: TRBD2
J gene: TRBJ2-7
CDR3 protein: CASSLGRLAASYEQYF
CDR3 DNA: TGTGCCAGCAGCTTGGGTCGCCTAGCGGCCTCCTACGAGCAGTACTTC

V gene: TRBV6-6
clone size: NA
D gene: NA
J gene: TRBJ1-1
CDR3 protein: CASSVNTEAFF
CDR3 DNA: TGTGCCAGCAGCGTGAACACTGAAGCTTTCTTT

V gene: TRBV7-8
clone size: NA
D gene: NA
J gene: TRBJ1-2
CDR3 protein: CASSLVGTRSSYGYTF
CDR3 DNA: TGTGCCAGCAGCTTAGTTGGGACACGCTCTAGCTATGGCTACACCTTC

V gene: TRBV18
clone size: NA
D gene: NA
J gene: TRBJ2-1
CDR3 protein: CASSPNGGRAGNEQFF
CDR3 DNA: TGTGCCAGCTCCCCTAACGGGGGGCGGGCAGGCAATGAGCAGTTCTTC

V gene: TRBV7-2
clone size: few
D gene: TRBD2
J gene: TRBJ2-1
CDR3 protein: CASSWTSGGSYNEQFF
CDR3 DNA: TGTGCCAGCAGCTGGACTAGCGGGGGGTCCTACAATGAGCAGTTCTTC

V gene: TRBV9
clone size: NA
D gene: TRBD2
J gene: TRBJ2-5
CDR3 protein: CASSVAGLAQETQYF
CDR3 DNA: TGTGCCAGCAGCGTAGCTGGACTAGCCCAAGAGACCCAGTACTTC

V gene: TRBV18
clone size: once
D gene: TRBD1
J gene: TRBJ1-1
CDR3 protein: CASSVQGGSEAFF
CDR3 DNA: TGTGCCAGCTCAGTCCAGGGGGGATCTGAAGCTTTCTTT

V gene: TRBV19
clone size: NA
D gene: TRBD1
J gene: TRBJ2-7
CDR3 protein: CASSISRDRDTYEQYF
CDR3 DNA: TGTGCCAGTAGTATTTCCCGGGACAGGGACACCTACGAGCAGTACTTC

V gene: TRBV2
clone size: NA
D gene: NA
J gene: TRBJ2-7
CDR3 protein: CASSEQGDAAYEQYF
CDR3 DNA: TGTGCCAGCAGTGAACAGGGCGACGCTGCCTACGAGCAGTACTTC

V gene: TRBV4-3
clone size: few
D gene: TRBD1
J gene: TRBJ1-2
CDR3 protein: CASSQPGQGYGYTF
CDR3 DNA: TGCGCCAGCAGCCAGCCGGGACAGGGATATGGCTACACCTTC

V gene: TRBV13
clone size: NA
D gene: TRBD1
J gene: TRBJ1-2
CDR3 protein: CASSYGQGFGYTF
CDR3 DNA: TGTGCCAGCAGCTATGGACAGGGGTTTGGCTACACCTTC

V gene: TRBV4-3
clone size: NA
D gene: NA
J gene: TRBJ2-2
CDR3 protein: CASSQDLITVTGELFF
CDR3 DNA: TGCGCCAGCAGCCAAGATCTGATTACTGTCACCGGGGAGCTGTTTTTT

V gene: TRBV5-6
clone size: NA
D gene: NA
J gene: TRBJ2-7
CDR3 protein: CASRNTYEQYF
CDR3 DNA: TGTGCCAGCAGAAATACCTACGAGCAGTACTTC

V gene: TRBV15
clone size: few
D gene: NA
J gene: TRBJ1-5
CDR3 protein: CATSRGGVYSNQPQHF
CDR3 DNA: TGTGCCACCAGCAGAGGGGGGGTTTATAGCAATCAGCCCCAGCATTTT

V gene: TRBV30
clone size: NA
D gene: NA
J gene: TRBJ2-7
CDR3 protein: CAWSVGDNWIYEQYF
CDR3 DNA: TGTGCCTGGAGTGTTGGGGACAACTGGATTTACGAGCAGTACTTC

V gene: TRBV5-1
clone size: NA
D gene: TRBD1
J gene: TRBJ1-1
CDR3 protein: CASSEDRGFTEAFF
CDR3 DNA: TGCGCCAGCAGCGAAGACAGGGGTTTCACTGAAGCTTTCTTT

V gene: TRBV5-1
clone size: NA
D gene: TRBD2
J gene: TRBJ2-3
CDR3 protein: CASGLAGLITDTQYF
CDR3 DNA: TGCGCCAGCGGACTAGCGGGGCTGATCACAGATACGCAGTATTTT

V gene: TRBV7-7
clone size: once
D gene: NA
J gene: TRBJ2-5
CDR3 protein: CASSVDRETQYF
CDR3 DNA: TGTGCTAGCAGCGTTGATAGAGAGACCCAGTACTTC

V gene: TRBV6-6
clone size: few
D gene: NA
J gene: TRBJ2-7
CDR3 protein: CASGSINEQYF
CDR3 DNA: TGTGCCAGCGGGAGTATAAACGAGCAGTACTTC

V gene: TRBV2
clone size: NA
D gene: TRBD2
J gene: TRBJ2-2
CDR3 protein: CASSAEREGAGELFF
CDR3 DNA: TGTGCCAGCAGTGCTGAGCGGGAGGGCGCCGGGGAGCTGTTTTTT

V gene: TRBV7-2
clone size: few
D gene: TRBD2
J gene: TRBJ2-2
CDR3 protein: CASSLEASGNTGELFF
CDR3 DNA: TGTGCCAGCAGCTTAGAGGCTAGCGGGAACACCGGGGAGCTGTTTTTT

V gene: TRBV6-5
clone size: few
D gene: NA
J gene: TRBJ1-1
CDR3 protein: CASVRGGNTEAFF
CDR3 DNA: TGTGCCAGCGTTCGGGGGGGGAACACTGAAGCTTTCTTT

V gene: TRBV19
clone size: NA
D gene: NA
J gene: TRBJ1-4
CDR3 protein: CASSIGGAGEKLFF
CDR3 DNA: TGTGCCAGTAGTATTGGCGGCGCCGGTGAAAAACTGTTTTTT

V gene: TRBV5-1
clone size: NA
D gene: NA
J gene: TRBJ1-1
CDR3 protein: CASSFRQGGTEAFF
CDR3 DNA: TGCGCCAGCAGCTTTCGCCAGGGTGGGACTGAAGCTTTCTTT

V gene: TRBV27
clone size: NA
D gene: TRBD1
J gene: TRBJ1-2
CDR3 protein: CASSRDRGNYGYTF
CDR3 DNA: TGTGCCAGCAGTCGAGACAGGGGAAACTATGGCTACACCTTC

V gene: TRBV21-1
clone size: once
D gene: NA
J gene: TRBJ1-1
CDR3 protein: CASREGASEAFF
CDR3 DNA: TGTGCCAGCAGAGAGGGGGCCTCTGAAGCTTTCTTT

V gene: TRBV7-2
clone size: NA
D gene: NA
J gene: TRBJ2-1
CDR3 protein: CASSLGSGLSNEQFF
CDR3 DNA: TGTGCCAGCAGCTTAGGGTCGGGGTTAAGCAATGAGCAGTTCTTC

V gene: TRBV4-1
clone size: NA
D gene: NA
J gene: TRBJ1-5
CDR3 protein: CASSQMWGRESNQPQHF
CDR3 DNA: TGCGCCAGCAGCCAGATGTGGGGAAGGGAGAGCAATCAGCCCCAGCATTTT

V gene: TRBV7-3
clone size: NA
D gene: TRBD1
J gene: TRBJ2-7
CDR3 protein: CASSLRTGDRSEQYF
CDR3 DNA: TGTGCCAGCAGCCTAAGGACAGGAGACAGATCCGAGCAGTACTTC

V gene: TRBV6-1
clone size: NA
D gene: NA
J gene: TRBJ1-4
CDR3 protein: CASSELTGRSNEKLFF
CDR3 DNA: TGTGCCAGCAGTGAATTAACAGGGAGATCTAATGAAAAACTGTTTTTT

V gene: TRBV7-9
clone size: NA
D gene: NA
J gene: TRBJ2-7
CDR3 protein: CASSLVSGPYEQYF
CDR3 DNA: TGTGCCAGCAGCTTAGTGTCGGGTCCCTACGAGCAGTACTTC

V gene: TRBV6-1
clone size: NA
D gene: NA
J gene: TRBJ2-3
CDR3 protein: CASSGGRGSTDTQYF
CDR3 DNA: TGTGCCAGCAGTGGTGGACGGGGGAGCACAGATACGCAGTATTTT

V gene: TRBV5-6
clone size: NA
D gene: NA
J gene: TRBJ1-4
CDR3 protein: CASSLPRGEKLFF
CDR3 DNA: TGTGCCAGCAGCTTACCACGGGGAGAAAAACTGTTTTTT

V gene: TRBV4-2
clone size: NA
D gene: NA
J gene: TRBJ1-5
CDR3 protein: CASSQGHGDQPQHF
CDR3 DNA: TGTGCCAGCAGCCAAGGACACGGGGATCAGCCCCAGCATTTT

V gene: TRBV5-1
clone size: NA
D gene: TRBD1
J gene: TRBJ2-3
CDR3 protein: CASSTNKGQGAAYTQYF
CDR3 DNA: TGCGCCAGCAGCACGAATAAGGGACAGGGGGCCGCTTATACGCAGTATTTT

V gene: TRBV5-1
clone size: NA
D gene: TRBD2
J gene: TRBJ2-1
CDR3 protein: CASSGGTSGSWDEQFF
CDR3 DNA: TGCGCCAGCAGCGGTGGGACTAGCGGGAGTTGGGATGAGCAGTTCTTC

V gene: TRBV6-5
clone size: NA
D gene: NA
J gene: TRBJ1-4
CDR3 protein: CASGGDLTNEKLFF
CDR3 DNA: TGTGCCAGCGGGGGCGACCTAACTAATGAAAAACTGTTTTTT

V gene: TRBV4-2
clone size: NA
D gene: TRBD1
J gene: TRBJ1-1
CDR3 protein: CASSPGQGNTEAFF
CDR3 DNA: TGTGCCAGCAGCCCGGGACAGGGGAACACTGAAGCTTTCTTT

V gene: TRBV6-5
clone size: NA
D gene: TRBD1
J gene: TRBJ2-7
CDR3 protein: CASSPDRGLPYF
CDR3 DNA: TGTGCCAGCAGCCCGGACAGGGGCCTTCCGTACTTC

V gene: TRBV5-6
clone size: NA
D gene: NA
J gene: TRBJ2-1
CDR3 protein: CASSLVDRAGIEQFF
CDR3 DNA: TGTGCCAGCAGCTTGGTAGACAGGGCGGGAATTGAGCAGTTCTTC

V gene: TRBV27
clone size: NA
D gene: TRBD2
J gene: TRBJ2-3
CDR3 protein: CASSEPTSGASTDTQYF
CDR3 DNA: TGTGCCAGCAGCGAACCTACTAGCGGGGCTAGCACAGATACGCAGTATTTT

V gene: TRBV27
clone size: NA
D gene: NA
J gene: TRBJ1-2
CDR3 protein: CASSPGEGRFPGYGYTF
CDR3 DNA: TGTGCCAGCAGTCCGGGGGAGGGTCGGTTCCCTGGGTATGGCTACACCTTC

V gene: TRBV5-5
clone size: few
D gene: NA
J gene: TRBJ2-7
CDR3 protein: CASSFRLGEQYF
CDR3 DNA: TGTGCCAGCAGCTTCAGACTAGGCGAGCAGTACTTC

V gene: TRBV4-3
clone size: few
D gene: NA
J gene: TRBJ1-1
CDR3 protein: CASSQDLNRVSTEAFF
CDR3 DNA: TGCGCCAGCAGCCAAGATCTTAACAGGGTGAGCACTGAAGCTTTCTTT

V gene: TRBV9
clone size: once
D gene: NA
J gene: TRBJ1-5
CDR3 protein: CASSVSGAGNQPQHF
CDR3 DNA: TGTGCCAGCAGCGTATCAGGGGCCGGCAATCAGCCCCAGCATTTT

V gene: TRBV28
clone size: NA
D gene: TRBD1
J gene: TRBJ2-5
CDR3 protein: CASSSVRQGKETQYF
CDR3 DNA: TGTGCCAGCAGTTCTGTGAGACAGGGAAAAGAGACCCAGTACTTC

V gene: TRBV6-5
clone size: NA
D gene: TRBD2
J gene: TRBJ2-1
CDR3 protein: CASSYGTSNEQFF
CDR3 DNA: TGTGCCAGCAGTTACGGGACTAGCAATGAGCAGTTCTTC